The clone carrying this T cell receptor (beta chain) was observed a single time. Original methodology: It was from reference gene primer amplification that nucleated cell counts were estimated. Profiling relied on immunoSEQ multiplex PCR, and the TCRdb table lists in-frame clones only, not all of them. D and trimming come from the DNA, and the V and J calls and clone size come from that table. The sample holds under 100,000 clones, around four fifths seen once. This entry belongs to a study of blood T cell repertoires in COVID-19. Study-level information: Acute and convalescent COVID-19 samples came from the United States, Italy and Spain. T cells, B-cell-depleted T cells, or PBMCs provided the cDNA or gDNA that served as material.

The CDR3 runs to 15 residues. V gave up 3 bases and J gave up 0 bases, with 9 bases separating them. Germline CDR1 reads SNHLY; CDR2 reads FYNNEI. The TCR originated in a human donor in a cohort sampled during active COVID-19. This sequence joins TRBV2 and TRBJ1-5; maybe TRBD1 (5 bases). The sequenced sample was peripheral blood. The CDR3 DNA sequence: TGTGCCAGCAGTGAGGGACTCACTAGCAATCAGCCCCAGCATTTT. It codes for CASSEGLTSNQPQHF.